A selection of T cell receptor beta chains follows, all from one sample in a study of T cells expressing NK-cell markers. TCRdb re-called the 5' RACE reads and gives one entry per CDR3 protein, without DNA. In all, the sample yields 350,000 to 450,000 distinct CDR3 sequences. Input material: blood T cells: a sorted CD56 or NKG2C T cell subset, CD4+ or CD8+ T cells, or bulk PBMC T cells (not recorded which). These receptors were collected from a man aged 18-75 years in good health. The CDR3 runs from the conserved cysteine through the conserved F or W. Each record gives: CDR3 length, J gene, V gene, CDR3 protein.

15,TRBJ2-7,TRBV20-1,CSARDAPSGGHEQYF
15,TRBJ1-3,TRBV7-9,CASSPTGGGGNTIYF
15,TRBJ1-2,TRBV7-2,CASSLARQGSYGYTF
16,TRBJ2-7,TRBV14,CASSPPRDRKNYEQYF
13,TRBJ2-7,TRBV3-1,CASSQSTSREQYF
18,TRBJ2-3,TRBV5-1,CASSPLGTSGGLTDTQYF
15,TRBJ2-1,TRBV2,CASSTGTSGGALVFF
17,TRBJ2-1,TRBV27,CASSSSLGGATGYEQFF
17,TRBJ1-6,TRBV6-5,CASSFQGQGAGNSPLHF
19,TRBJ2-4,TRBV12-3/TRBV12-4,CASSFFSVDDPIAKNIQYF
16,TRBJ2-1,TRBV7-6,CASSLNPRGGLNEQFF
14,TRBJ2-7,TRBV27,CASGVRSLSYEQYF
17,TRBJ1-5,TRBV27,CASSFKGHMISNQPQHF
15,TRBJ2-7,TRBV12-3/TRBV12-4,CASSFSTAPEYEQYF
14,TRBJ1-5,TRBV6-1,CASSAQQGTRPQHF
17,TRBJ1-5,TRBV20-1,CSAKGTGTKYSNQPQHF
18,TRBJ1-1,TRBV14,CASSQDPNWGLGNTEAFF
14,TRBJ1-1,TRBV11-2,CASSWSFKNTEAFF
14,TRBJ1-2,TRBV20-1,CSAARGWVVGGYTF
16,TRBJ2-3,TRBV29-1,CSVAGVRAGATDTQYF
17,TRBJ2-6,TRBV5-4,CASSLGHLTLGANVLTF
15,TRBJ2-7,TRBV6-1,CASSSSQGRRNEQYF
13,TRBJ2-1,TRBV2,CASKGSSYNEQFF
15,TRBJ2-6,TRBV7-2,CASSTTASGANVLTF
14,TRBJ1-2,TRBV10-3,CAIRGQLGNYGYTF
14,TRBJ2-6,TRBV19,CASSIRGGANVLTF
13,TRBJ2-2,TRBV6-2/TRBV6-3,CASSWSYTGELFF
20,TRBJ2-2,TRBV7-6,CASSLNLGPRRGSNTGELFF
16,TRBJ2-1,TRBV30,CAWSAGTGGSYNEQFF
16,TRBJ1-1,TRBV5-6,CASSLALSQVNTEAFF
16,TRBJ2-1,TRBV7-9,CASRLGKLSSYNEQFF
16,TRBJ2-5,TRBV6-2/TRBV6-3,CASSYRETGLKETQYF
16,TRBJ2-5,TRBV6-1,CASSEARRATLATQYF
14,TRBJ1-6,TRBV6-1,CASEAGQLNSPLHF
14,TRBJ2-3,TRBV6-1,CASSPLTGTDTQYF
14,TRBJ1-1,TRBV7-9,CASTRGGRNAEAFF
15,TRBJ2-7,TRBV7-2,CASSQGRSSSYEQYF
12,TRBJ1-2,TRBV12-3/TRBV12-4,CASSFREYGYTF
16,TRBJ2-2,TRBV5-5,CASSPGDRGRTGELFF
15,TRBJ1-1,TRBV15,CATSPLQGPNTEAFF
16,TRBJ2-3,TRBV5-4,CASSLLAGSLTDTQYF
15,TRBJ2-7,TRBV4-2,CASSQARDRIDEQYF
15,TRBJ1-5,TRBV9,CASSASQDSNQPQHF
14,TRBJ1-5,TRBV6-1,CASRGTGRFQPQHF
15,TRBJ2-4,TRBV18,CASSPGGLAKNIQYF
12,TRBJ2-1,TRBV6-5,CASSYSAGGLFF
17,TRBJ2-2,TRBV7-3,CASSPGTGSRGTGELFF
14,TRBJ1-3,TRBV20-1,CSASGGGPRNTIYF
15,TRBJ2-5,TRBV5-4,CASSLRDWWQETQYF
17,TRBJ2-4,TRBV20-1,CSARDDFGDVAKNIQYF
13,TRBJ2-3,TRBV12-3/TRBV12-4,CASRTEGTNTQYF
12,TRBJ1-2,TRBV29-1,CSARRDAGGYTF
14,TRBJ2-7,TRBV5-6,CASSFTPAGYEQYF
14,TRBJ2-1,TRBV10-3,CAISIQGGRSEQFF